Detailed here is one T cell receptor beta chain. Its antigen is as yet unknown. The source of the sample is a study of CD8 T cells in ankylosing spondylitis. Germline CDR1 SGHRS, CDR2 YFSETQ. The CDR3 extends over 15 amino acids. V lost 1 base and J 1 base, leaving 11 bases between the germline ends. TCRdb independently ran MiXCR on the 5' RACE reads; one entry per CDR3 protein. The data contain about 270,000 distinct CDR3 sequences, roughly 32% of them singletons. Study observations and caveats: Some of these motif variants have turned up before, in reports on reactive arthritis synovial fluid and blood. Disease-linked clones had a CD8+ phenotype and relatively low frequency in peripheral blood. Within ankylosing spondylitis blood, a TCR beta motif made up of roughly eight highly homologous variants appeared to be characteristic.

The TCR originated in a male donor with ankylosing spondylitis or in good health (not recorded which). Sequenced material: blood, either unsorted or a sorted T cell fraction (not recorded which). The rearrangement joins TRBV5-1 to TRBJ2-5, with unresolved D. Here the CDR3 reads CASSLLSGSQETQYF. For the CDR3, the DNA is TGCGCCAGCAGCTTGTTATCCGGGTCCCAAGAGACCCAGTACTTC.